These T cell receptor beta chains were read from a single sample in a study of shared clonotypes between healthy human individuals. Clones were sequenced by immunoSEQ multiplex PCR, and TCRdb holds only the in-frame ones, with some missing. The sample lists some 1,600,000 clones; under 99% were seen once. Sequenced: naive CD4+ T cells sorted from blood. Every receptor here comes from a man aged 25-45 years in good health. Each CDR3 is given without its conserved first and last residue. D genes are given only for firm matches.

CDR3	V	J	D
ASRGTVLSYEQY	TRBV2	TRBJ2-7	NA
ASSGWTSGKVGKYNEQF	TRBV7-3	TRBJ2-1	TRBD2
ASSQDSDYEQY	TRBV4-2	TRBJ2-7	NA
ASSLGGESETQY	TRBV5-1	TRBJ2-5	NA
ASSPPAGVNTGELF	TRBV5-4	TRBJ2-2	NA
ASSRLAGQIDYEQY	TRBV27	TRBJ2-7	NA
ASSQDRGAGQPQH	TRBV4-1	TRBJ1-5	NA
ASSYSGLAGGPFYEQY	TRBV27	TRBJ2-7	TRBD2
ASSPPFTDTQY	TRBV18	TRBJ2-3	NA
ASRPSGTSGSVNEQF	TRBV11-2	TRBJ2-1	TRBD2
ASSLLGSAHYNEQF	TRBV7-3	TRBJ2-1	NA
ASSPMPKTKLYGYT	TRBV16	TRBJ1-2	NA
ASSSGTSGIYEQY	TRBV27	TRBJ2-7	TRBD2
ASRRGGQGVNEKLF	TRBV28	TRBJ1-4	NA
ASSPGDGQPQH	TRBV18	TRBJ1-5	NA
ASRGLTGDTEAF	TRBV7-9	TRBJ1-1	NA
ASSPSRSTFYGYT	TRBV9	TRBJ1-2	NA